This TCR beta chain was obtained from a study of glioma-infiltrating T cells after dendritic cell vaccination (dated by TCRdb to the mid-2010s). Context from the whole study: A cohort of about 15 glioblastoma patients from Phase I and II dendritic cell vaccination trials was included, of whom 9 were newly diagnosed and 6 had recurrent disease. Each patient was given three intradermal dendritic cell vaccine injections, spaced two weeks apart, in the arm below the axilla. TCR sequencing metrics, including TIL content and tumor-blood repertoire overlap, were correlated with survival after dendritic cell vaccination. Patients received autologous tumor lysate-pulsed dendritic cell vaccination between about 2002 and 2013. The vaccine consisted of monocyte-derived dendritic cells cultured less than 9 days with IL-4 and GM-CSF, then pulsed overnight with autologous tumor lysate. In glioblastoma patients vaccinated with dendritic cells, deep sequencing of TCR beta CDR3 regions served to measure the amount of tumor-infiltrating lymphocytes and to compare repertoires between tumor and blood.

Details on this clone: Its antigen has not been determined. No much larger clonotype is one base removed from it; base qualities were not supplied.

CDR1 and CDR2, looked up from the germline V gene (reference sequence), are LNHDA and SQIVND. CDR3 length: 15 amino acids, cysteine to phenylalanine. The sequence is cut down to CDR3 DNA, 45 bases in frame from base 1. Compared with germline, V lacks 3 bases and J lacks 2 bases; bases without a gene match: 6. The immunoSEQ assay amplified TCRB CDR3 regions from about 2 micrograms of genomic DNA, or from all available DNA when less than that amount was available. The multiplex PCR relied on 60 forward primers for TCR V beta segments and 13 reverse primers for J beta segments. To estimate the number of reads per starting template, synthetic control templates were added to each sample at limiting dilution. The Illumina HiSeq System generated 87 bp sequencing reads. The study's own analysis went as follows. To remove PCR and sequencing errors, closely related sequences were merged with a nearest neighbor algorithm. TCR overlap was measured as the percentage of unique tumor TCR beta sequences also present in the same patient's peripheral blood. As stored in TCRdb, this immuneACCESS dataset retains in-frame rearrangements with V and J assigned. A fraction of the clones does not appear; measured against another copy, unresolved V genes explain less than half of the discrepancy, and the remainder lacks a known reason. For V, J and clone size, that table is used; D and trimming come from the DNA. In all, the sample holds 50,000 to 80,000 clones, and 80% to 85% of those were seen once. Jointly, the top ten make up approximately 8.5% of the sample.

Patients were selected for having adequate residual fresh-frozen tumor tissue and more than two years of available survival data. An isocitrate dehydrogenase mutation was not carried by any of the glioblastoma patients, although molecular status was otherwise variable. PBMC were collected before vaccination, two weeks after the third vaccination, and at tumor progression if tumor progression occurred. The Qiagen DNeasy Blood extraction Kit was used for extraction of genomic DNA. Broader findings and caveats from the paper: Higher estimated pretreatment TIL content predicted longer time to progression and overall survival after dendritic cell vaccination. TCR clonality showed no direct relationship with survival, which suggests that a diverse polyclonal response may be important. The three-group TCR overlap response model was described as speculative and requiring prospective validation. The cohort was small and heterogeneous, only a few patients had full blood and tumor sets, and even fewer had initial-recurrent tumor pairs.

The input for sequencing was blood, taken before dendritic cell vaccination. The sequence was collected from a human donor with glioblastoma. The sequence is built from TRBV19 and TRBJ2-7, with 8 bases in between that match TRBD2. The CDR3 region: CASSMISGAAYEQYF. The sequence in DNA is TGTGCCAGTAGTATGATTAGCGGGGCAGCCTACGAGCAGTACTTC.